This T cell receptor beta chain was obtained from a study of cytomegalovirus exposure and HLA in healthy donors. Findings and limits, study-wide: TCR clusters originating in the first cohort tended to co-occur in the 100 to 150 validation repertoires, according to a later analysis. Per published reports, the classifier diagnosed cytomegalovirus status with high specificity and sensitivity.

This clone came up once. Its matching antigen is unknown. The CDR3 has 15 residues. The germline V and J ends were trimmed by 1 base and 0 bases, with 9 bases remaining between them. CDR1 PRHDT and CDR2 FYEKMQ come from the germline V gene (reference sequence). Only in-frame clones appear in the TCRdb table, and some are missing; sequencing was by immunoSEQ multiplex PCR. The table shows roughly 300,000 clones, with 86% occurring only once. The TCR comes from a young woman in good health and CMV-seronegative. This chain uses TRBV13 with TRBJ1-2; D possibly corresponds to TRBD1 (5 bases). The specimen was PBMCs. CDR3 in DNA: TGTGCCAGCAGCTTAGAAGGGGTCGCTAACTATGGCTACACCTTC. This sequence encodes CASSLEGVANYGYTF.